This TCR beta chain was recorded in a study of OX40 agonist ivuxolimab in advanced cancers. Describing the broader study: Ivuxolimab was a fully human IgG2 agonistic monoclonal antibody targeting the costimulatory receptor OX40 (CD134). Intravenous ivuxolimab was administered to patients every 2 weeks at six dose levels: 0.01, 0.1, 0.3, 1.5, 3 and 10 mg/kg. Of the approximately 50 dose-escalation patients, hepatocellular carcinoma was present in roughly 19, melanoma in around 15, renal cell carcinoma in 9 and head and neck cancer in 9. A male proportion of roughly 80% and a mean age of around 60 years, ranging from 23 to 79, were recorded for the dose-escalation cohort. Patients were allowed to have had prior anti-PD-1, anti-PD-L1 or anti-CTLA-4 therapy, and approximately 40% of the dose-escalation patients had been treated with checkpoint inhibitors. Three dose-escalation patients achieved partial responses, one with hepatocellular carcinoma and two with cutaneous melanoma. Peripheral TCRbeta sequencing was intended to test whether TCR sequence diversity was altered and clonal T-cell expansion was caused by ivuxolimab. The paper describes the monotherapy dose-escalation part (N = 52 patients) of the phase I trial of ivuxolimab. Findings and caveats that apply to the study as a whole: After ivuxolimab, expanded clones were on average more numerous among CD8+ T cells than among CD4+ T cells. Which antigens the clonally expanded peripheral T cells were specific for was not determined. In the 0.1-3.0 mg/kg groups, partial responders were among the patients with the lowest normalized peripheral clonal expansion, particularly in CD8+ T cells. Low levels of normalized T-cell clonal expansion were also shown by some nonresponding patients. Clonal expansion of both CD4+ and CD8+ blood T cells was observed from baseline to week 6 at doses 0.1 to 3.0 mg/kg.

To sequence the TCRbeta CDR3 region, genomic DNA was isolated from the sorted cells. TCRbeta CDR3 regions were sequenced using the immunoSEQ Assay. TCRdb mirrors the immuneACCESS table, restricted to in-frame sequences. Some clones are absent from its copies; in checked studies, under half trace to an unresolved V gene, and the reason for the others is unknown. A total of about 90,000 clones appear in this sample, around 90% of them only once. The ten top clones hold approximately 1.5% of the sample. Patients with autoimmune disease history or receiving systemic immunosuppression were excluded from the trial. In every dose cohort, peripheral blood was drawn for TCR sequencing at baseline, cycle 4 day 1, and cycle 7 day 1. The samples were taken from a phase I, first-in-human, multicenter, open-label dose-escalation trial of ivuxolimab. Adults with locally advanced or metastatic head and neck squamous cell, hepatocellular, melanoma or renal cell carcinoma were enrolled in the trial. Before TCR sequencing, CD4+ and CD8+ T cells were separately sorted from peripheral blood.

For this clone: What antigen it recognizes has not been identified. Per-nucleotide qualities are absent, and no much larger clonotype sits a single base away.

CDR1 and CDR2, per the germline V gene, are SGHTA and FQGTGA. The CDR3 runs 16 residues from the cysteine to the phenylalanine. Only the CDR3 region is kept as DNA, spanning 48 bases read in frame from base 1. Clipping removes 5 bases from V and 6 bases from J, with 14 as the unmatched junction base count. The input for sequencing was CD4+ or CD8+ T cells sorted from blood, taken in a trial of the OX40 agonist ivuxolimab. This clonotype originated in an adult with an advanced solid tumor such as melanoma, head and neck, liver or kidney cancer. The chain employs TRBV7-3 and TRBJ2-3, with 7 bases in between that match TRBD2. The CDR3 protein is CASSPRLGAGVDTQYF. The DNA sequence follows: TGTGCCAGCAGCCCCCGCCTAGGGGCGGGAGTGGATACGCAGTATTTT.